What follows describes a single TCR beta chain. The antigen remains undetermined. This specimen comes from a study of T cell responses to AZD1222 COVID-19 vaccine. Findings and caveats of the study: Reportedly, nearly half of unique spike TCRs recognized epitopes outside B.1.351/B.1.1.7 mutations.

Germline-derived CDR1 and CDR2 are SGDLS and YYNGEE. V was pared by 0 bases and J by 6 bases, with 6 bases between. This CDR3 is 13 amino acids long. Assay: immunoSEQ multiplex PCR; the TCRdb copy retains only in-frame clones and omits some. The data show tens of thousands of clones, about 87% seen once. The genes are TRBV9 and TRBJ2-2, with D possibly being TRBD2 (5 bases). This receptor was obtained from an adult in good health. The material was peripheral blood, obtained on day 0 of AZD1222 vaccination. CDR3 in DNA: TGTGCCAGCAGCGTAGTCGGGGCCGGGGAGCTGTTTTTT. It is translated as CASSVVGAGELFF.